These 14 T cell receptor beta chains came from one sample sequenced in a study of cytomegalovirus exposure and HLA in healthy donors. PCR primers comprised 60 Vbeta and 13 Jbeta primers. The repertoire was sequenced with immunoSEQ multiplex PCR; TCRdb's copy has only in-frame clones and lacks some. This table holds some 140,000 clones, more than 70% found once. The sequenced sample consisted of PBMCs. These receptors came from a man aged 35 to 55 in good health and CMV-seronegative.

The chain links TRBV10-3 to TRBJ1-5; D ambiguous. This CDR3 is built from 19 residues. V was shortened by 0 bases and J by 0 bases, with 18 bases between the two germline ends. Germline lookup yields CDR1 ENHRY and CDR2 SYGVKD. CDR3 nucleotide sequence: TGTGCCATCAGTGAGTCGGCGGAGGACCGTCCTTATAGCAATCAGCCCCAGCATTTT. Translating it yields CAISESAEDRPYSNQPQHF.

This clone turned up a few times. This rearrangement joins TRBV6-4 to TRBJ2-1; D might be TRBD2 (6 bases). V shed 3 bases and J shed 9 bases, with 21 bases lying between them. The CDR3 totals 16 residues. CDR1 and CDR2 (germline): MRHNA, SNTAGT. The CDR3 protein is CASSEYRVGRSSEQFF. Written as DNA, the CDR3 is TGTGCCAGCAGTGAATATCGAGTAGGGAGGTCAAGTGAGCAGTTCTTC.

The table lists this clone with a count of one. CDR3: CASKHRGLHIEQFF. Written as DNA, the CDR3 is TGTGCCAGCAAACACCGGGGACTTCACATTGAGCAGTTCTTC. The chain has TRBV11-3 and TRBJ2-1, with a tentative D call TRBD2 (6 bases). The germline V and J ends were trimmed by 7 bases and 9 bases, with 19 bases remaining between them. This CDR3 contains 14 residues. Germline-derived CDR1 and CDR2 are SGHNT and YENEEA.

This clone appeared a few times. The J gene is TRBJ2-7, the V gene TRBV4-2; D is possibly TRBD2 (5 bases). This CDR3 has 17 residues. The V gene lost 0 bases and the J gene lost 2 bases, with 17 bases spanning the gap. Germline-derived CDR1 and CDR2 are LGHNA and YNFKEQ. CDR3: CASSQDSEAEPPYEQYF. DNA for the CDR3: TGTGCCAGCAGCCAAGATTCAGAAGCGGAGCCCCCCTACGAGCAGTACTTC.

In its sample, this clone was seen a few times. This sequence joins TRBV6-5 and TRBJ1-6, with 7 bases lining up with TRBD1. Losses at the gene ends were 6 bases for V and 3 bases for J; bases not matched to a gene: 5. The CDR3 has 15 amino acids. Germline CDR1 is MNHEY and CDR2 is SVGAGI. In nucleotides, the CDR3 is TGTGCCAGCAGCAGAGGGGGCTTCTATAATTCACCCCTCCACTTT. It specifies CASSRGGFYNSPLHF.

The V and J genes are TRBV4-3 and TRBJ2-1, with 8 bases aligning to TRBD2. CDR3 length: 16 amino acids. Trimming at V came to 3 bases and at J to 0 bases, leaving 4 bases not matched to a gene. CDR1 is LGHNA and CDR2 is YSLEER in the germline V gene. The CDR3 is CASSHLAGGSYNEQFF. The CDR3 DNA is TGCGCCAGCAGCCACTTGGCGGGGGGCTCCTACAATGAGCAGTTCTTC.

The chain links TRBV7-9 to TRBJ2-7; no reliable D call. The CDR3 spans 15 residues. The germline CDR1 and CDR2 sequences are SEHNR and FQNEAQ (reference sequence). Trimming cost V 5 bases and J 0 bases, with 14 bases left between them. CDR3: CASSLGSLSSYEQYF. CDR3 in DNA: TGTGCCAGCAGCCTAGGAAGCCTGTCCTCCTACGAGCAGTACTTC.

V and J are TRBV11-2 and TRBJ2-7; 8 nucleotides align to TRBD2. From germline, CDR1 is SGHAT and CDR2 FQNNGV. The V and J ends lost 5 bases and 2 bases, in that order; junction bases with no gene match: 14. CDR3 length: 17 residues. Written as DNA, the CDR3 is TGTGCCAGCAGCCCCGAGCCTACTAGCGGCACCACCTACGAGCAGTACTTC. It encodes CASSPEPTSGTTYEQYF. Looking up the rest from reference TRBV11-2 and TRBJ2-7 gives the full variable domain: EAGVAQSPRYKIIEKRQSVAFWCNPISGHATLYWYQQILGQGPKLLIQFQNNGVVDDSQLPKDRFSAERLKGVDSTLKIQPAKLEDSAVYLCASSPEPTSGTTYEQYFGPGTRLTVT.

This chain joins TRBV13 and TRBJ1-1, with D perhaps TRBD1 (6 bases). Germline V gene sequence: CDR1 PRHDT, CDR2 FYEKMQ (reference sequence). The V end was cut by 4 bases, the J end by 5 bases, with 11 bases between. This CDR3 has 13 amino acids. CDR3: CASSWTEGTEAFF. The CDR3 coding sequence is TGTGCCAGCAGCTGGACAGAGGGGACTGAAGCTTTCTTT. Together with reference TRBV13 and TRBJ1-1, the CDR3 gives the full variable domain: AAGVIQSPRHLIKEKRETATLKCYPIPRHDTVYWYQQGPGQDPQFLISFYEKMQSDKGSIPDRFSAQQFSDYHSELNMSSLELGDSALYFCASSWTEGTEAFFGQGTRLTVV.

This clone was picked up a small number of times. The chain links TRBV15 to TRBJ1-3, with D hard to call. V was trimmed by 0 bases and J by 4 bases, leaving 7 bases between them. This CDR3 spans 14 amino acids. The germline gives CDR1 LNHNV, CDR2 YYDKDF (reference sequence). CDR3 coding DNA: TGTGCCACCAGCAGAGATCTGTTCGGAAACACCATATATTTT. Translated: CATSRDLFGNTIYF.

V and J are TRBV5-1 and TRBJ2-7; D remains ambiguous. The V and J ends lost 4 bases and 2 bases respectively, with 7 bases between them. CDR1 and CDR2 (germline): SGHRS, YFSETQ. This CDR3 has 12 amino acids. Written as DNA, the CDR3 is TGCGCCAGCAGCCCTCGTACCTACGAGCAGTACTTC. Translated, it gives CASSPRTYEQYF.

V and J are TRBV19 and TRBJ2-3; D possibly corresponds to TRBD2 (7 bases). V was cut by 3 bases and J by 5 bases, with 12 bases left in between. CDR1 and CDR2 (germline): LNHDA, SQIVND (reference sequence). The CDR3 runs to 14 residues. CDR3 sequence: CASSMAGAGDTQYF. DNA of the CDR3: TGTGCCAGTAGTATGGCGGGGGCGGGAGATACGCAGTATTTT.

The chain has TRBV29-1 and TRBJ2-1; TRBD2 matches 13 bases. Germline V lookup: CDR1 SQVTM, CDR2 ANQGSEA. The J segment lost 5 bases and the V segment lost 6 bases, leaving 7 bases of the junction unmatched. This CDR3 is 15 amino acids long. This CDR3 is CSVTRLAGGNNEQFF. The CDR3 coding sequence is TGCAGCGTAACCCGACTAGCGGGAGGAAACAATGAGCAGTTCTTC.

This clone occurred a few times. The V and J genes are TRBV6-5 and TRBJ1-4; weak D call: TRBD1 (5 bases). CDR3 size: 13 residues. CDR1 and CDR2 from the germline V gene are MNHEY and SVGAGI. CDR3 loop: CATCLSGGEKLFF. Written as DNA, the CDR3 is TGTGCTACATGCCTTTCGGGGGGTGAAAAACTGTTTTTT.